This T cell receptor (beta chain) was sequenced during a study of cytomegalovirus exposure and HLA in healthy donors. Germline V gene sequence: CDR1 LNHDA, CDR2 SQIVND (reference sequence). CDR3 length: 14 residues. After removal of 3 bases from V and 6 bases from J, the junction contained 4 bases not matched to a gene. Primers: 60 Vbeta forward and 13 Jbeta reverse. Profiling relied on immunoSEQ multiplex PCR, and the TCRdb table lists in-frame clones only, not all of them. Found here are around 150,000 clones, 80% of them singletons; the top ten hold 9.5% to 10%. The TCR was taken from a man younger than 30 in good health and CMV-seropositive. V and J are TRBV19 and TRBJ1-5; 8 bases line up with TRBD1. The sample consisted of PBMCs. The CDR3 DNA is TGTGCCAGTAGTATCCAGGGGGCTACTCAGCCCCAGCATTTT. Protein product: CASSIQGATQPQHF.